These T cell receptor beta chains were read from a single sample in a study of blood T cell repertoires in COVID-19. Here immunoSEQ multiplex PCR was the method, and the copy in TCRdb shows in-frame clones only, minus some. This table holds 150,000 to 200,000 clones, about 91% found once. Sequencing input: PBMCs or T cells enriched from blood (not recorded which). The receptors originated from a woman aged 18-35 years who had recovered from COVID-19. The conserved cysteine and the conserved F or W are not part of the CDR3 here. Clone size is given for some rows only: seen once, a few or many times, or a class if the clone is expanded.

j_call: TRBJ2-2
v_call: TRBV7-2
clone_size: NA
cdr3_aa: ASSPSGNTGELF

j_call: TRBJ2-7
v_call: TRBV11-2
clone_size: NA
cdr3_aa: ASSLQVLDTRPYEQY

j_call: TRBJ1-2
v_call: TRBV7-2
clone_size: NA
cdr3_aa: ASSLDRALNYGYT

j_call: TRBJ2-3
v_call: TRBV28
clone_size: NA
cdr3_aa: ASRPGGTDTQY

j_call: TRBJ2-5
v_call: TRBV10-3
clone_size: NA
cdr3_aa: AISEGSETQY

j_call: TRBJ2-7
v_call: TRBV6-5
clone_size: NA
cdr3_aa: ASSYQLGLENYEQY

j_call: TRBJ2-1
v_call: TRBV3-1/TRBV3-2
clone_size: NA
cdr3_aa: ASSLARGREPYNEQF

j_call: TRBJ1-4
v_call: TRBV6-5
clone_size: NA
cdr3_aa: ASSPLTRNEKLF

j_call: TRBJ1-1
v_call: TRBV9
clone_size: NA
cdr3_aa: ASSPPGGTEAF

j_call: TRBJ2-5
v_call: TRBV11-2
clone_size: NA
cdr3_aa: ASSPTGAEQETQY

j_call: TRBJ2-7
v_call: TRBV2
clone_size: NA
cdr3_aa: ASSGTGRYEQY

j_call: TRBJ2-7
v_call: TRBV19
clone_size: once
cdr3_aa: ASSPQAGTYEQY

j_call: TRBJ1-4
v_call: TRBV7-8
clone_size: NA
cdr3_aa: ASSPRTGANEKLF

j_call: TRBJ1-1
v_call: TRBV7-9
clone_size: few
cdr3_aa: ASVFGGQAF

j_call: TRBJ1-1
v_call: TRBV19
clone_size: NA
cdr3_aa: ASRMRESTEAF

j_call: TRBJ2-6
v_call: TRBV7-7
clone_size: NA
cdr3_aa: ASGTGSGANVLT

j_call: TRBJ2-1
v_call: TRBV28
clone_size: NA
cdr3_aa: ASSSLLAGSYNEQF

j_call: TRBJ2-7
v_call: TRBV28
clone_size: once
cdr3_aa: ASSVDRGTYEQY

j_call: TRBJ1-5
v_call: TRBV6-5
clone_size: NA
cdr3_aa: ASTQGVGQPQH

j_call: TRBJ2-5
v_call: TRBV3-1/TRBV3-2
clone_size: NA
cdr3_aa: ASSLELETQY